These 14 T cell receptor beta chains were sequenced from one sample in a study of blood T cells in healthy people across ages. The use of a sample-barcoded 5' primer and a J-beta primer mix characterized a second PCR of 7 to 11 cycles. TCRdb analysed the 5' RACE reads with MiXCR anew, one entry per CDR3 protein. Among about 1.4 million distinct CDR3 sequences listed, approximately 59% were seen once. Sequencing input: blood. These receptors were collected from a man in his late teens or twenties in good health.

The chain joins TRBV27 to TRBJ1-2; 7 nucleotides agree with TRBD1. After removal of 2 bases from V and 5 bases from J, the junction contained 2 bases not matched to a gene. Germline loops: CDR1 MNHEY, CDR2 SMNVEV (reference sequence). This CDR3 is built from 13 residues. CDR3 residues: CASSLGTEYGYTF. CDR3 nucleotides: TGTGCCAGCAGTTTAGGGACAGAGTATGGCTACACCTTC.

This CDR3 reads CSSLRDRGTYEQYF. CDR3 nucleotide sequence: TGCAGTTCCCTCCGGGACAGGGGGACCTACGAGCAGTACTTC. This sequence joins TRBV20-1 and TRBJ2-7; 11 bases line up with TRBD1. J was trimmed by 2 bases and V by 8 bases; bases with no gene match: 8. The CDR3 sequence is 14 residues long. Germline V gene sequence: CDR1 DFQATT, CDR2 SNEGSKA (reference sequence).

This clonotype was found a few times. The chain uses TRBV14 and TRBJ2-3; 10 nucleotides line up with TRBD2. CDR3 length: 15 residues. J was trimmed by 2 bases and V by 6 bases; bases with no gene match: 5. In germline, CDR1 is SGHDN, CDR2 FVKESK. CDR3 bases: TGTGCCAGCAGTCGTAGCGGGGGGCACACAGATACGCAGTATTTT. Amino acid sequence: CASSRSGGHTDTQYF.

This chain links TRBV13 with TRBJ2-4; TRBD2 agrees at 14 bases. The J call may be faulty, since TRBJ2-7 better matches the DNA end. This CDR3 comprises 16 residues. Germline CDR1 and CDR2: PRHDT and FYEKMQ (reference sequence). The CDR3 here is CASSSGLAGGVDEQYF. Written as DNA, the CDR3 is TGTGCCAGCAGCTCTGGACTAGCGGGAGGAGTTGACGAGCAGTACTTC.

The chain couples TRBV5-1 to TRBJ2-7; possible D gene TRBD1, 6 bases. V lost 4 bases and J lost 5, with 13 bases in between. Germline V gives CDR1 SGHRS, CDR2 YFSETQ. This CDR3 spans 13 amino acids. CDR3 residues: CASSTDRADEQYF. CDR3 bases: TGCGCCAGCAGCACGGACAGAGCCGACGAGCAGTACTTC.

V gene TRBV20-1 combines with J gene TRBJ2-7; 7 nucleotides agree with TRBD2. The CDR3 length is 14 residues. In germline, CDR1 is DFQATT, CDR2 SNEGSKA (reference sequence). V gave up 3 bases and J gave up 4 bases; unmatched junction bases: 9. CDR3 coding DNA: TGCAGTGCTAGTCGGGGGAGGGCCTCATACGAGCAGTACTTC. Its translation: CSASRGRASYEQYF.

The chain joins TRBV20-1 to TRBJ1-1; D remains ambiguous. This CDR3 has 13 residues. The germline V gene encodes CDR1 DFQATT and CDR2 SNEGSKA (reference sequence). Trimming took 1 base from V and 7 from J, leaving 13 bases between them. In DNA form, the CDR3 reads TGCAGTGCTAGAGTCCGGCAGACCTATGAAGCTTTCTTT. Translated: CSARVRQTYEAFF.

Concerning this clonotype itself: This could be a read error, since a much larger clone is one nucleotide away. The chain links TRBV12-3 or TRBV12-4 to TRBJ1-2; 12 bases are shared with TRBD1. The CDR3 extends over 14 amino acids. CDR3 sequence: CANSWDRGHNGYTF. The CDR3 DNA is TGTGCCAACAGTTGGGACAGGGGGCATAATGGCTACACCTTC.

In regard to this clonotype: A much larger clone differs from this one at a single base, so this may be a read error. CDR3 residues: CASSLVAGSHEQYF. CDR3 nucleotides: TGTGCCAGCAGCTTAGTCGCCGGCTCCCACGAGCAGTACTTC. V and J are TRBV11-2 and TRBJ2-4, with D hard to call. The end of the DNA aligns better with TRBJ2-7, so the J call may be wrong. The CDR3 extends over 14 amino acids. The germline V gene has CDR1 SGHAT and CDR2 FQNNGV.

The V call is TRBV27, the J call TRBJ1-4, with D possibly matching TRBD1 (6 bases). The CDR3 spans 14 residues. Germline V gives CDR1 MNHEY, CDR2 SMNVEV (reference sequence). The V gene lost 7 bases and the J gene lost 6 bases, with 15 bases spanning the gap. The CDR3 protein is CASTTGHTYEKLFF. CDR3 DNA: TGTGCCAGCACCACGGGACATACTTATGAAAAACTGTTTTTT.

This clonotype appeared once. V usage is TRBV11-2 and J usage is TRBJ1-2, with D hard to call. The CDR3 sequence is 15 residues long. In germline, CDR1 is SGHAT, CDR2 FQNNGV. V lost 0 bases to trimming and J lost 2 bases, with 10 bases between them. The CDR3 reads CASSLDVQANYGYTF. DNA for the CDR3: TGTGCCAGCAGCTTAGACGTTCAGGCGAACTATGGCTACACCTTC.

CDR3 nucleotides: TGTGCCAGCAGCGAACAGGCGCCCCCTGGGAATTCACCCCTCCACTTT. Protein sequence: CASSEQAPPGNSPLHF. The chain is built from TRBV7-8 and TRBJ1-6; a possible D gene is TRBD1 (5 bases). V was trimmed by 5 bases and J by 7 bases, leaving 18 bases between them. The CDR3 covers 16 residues. Germline V lookup: CDR1 SGHVS, CDR2 FQNEAQ.

The CDR3, as DNA: TGTGCCAGCAGGCGCGATGGGACAAAAGAGACCCAGTACTTC. Translating gives CASRRDGTKETQYF. The chain employs TRBV27 and TRBJ2-7; TRBD1 is a possible D gene (6 bases). The J call is in doubt because the DNA end fits TRBJ2-5 better. Germline CDR1 reads MNHEY; CDR2 reads SMNVEV (reference sequence). The CDR3 is made up of 14 amino acids.

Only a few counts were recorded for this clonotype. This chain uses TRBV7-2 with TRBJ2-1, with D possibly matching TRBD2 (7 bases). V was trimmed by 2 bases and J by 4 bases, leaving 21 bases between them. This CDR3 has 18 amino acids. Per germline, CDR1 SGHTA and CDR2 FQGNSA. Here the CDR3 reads CASSLRTSGGGLYNEQFF. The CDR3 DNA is TGTGCCAGCAGCTTAAGGACGAGTGGGGGGGGCCTTTACAATGAGCAGTTCTTC.